These T cell receptor beta chains were read from a single sample in a study of human T cells and chemical hapten exposure. TCRdb called the RACE reads again in MiXCR, with one record for every CDR3 protein. The table lists roughly 360,000 distinct CDR3 sequences, around 4.8% of them singletons. Sequenced here: whole blood, sampled in connection with sensitization to the hapten diphenylcyclopropenone (DPC). These receptors were taken from a woman in her forties or fifties with alopecia areata. Some clones in this sample may be carry-over from other donors' samples. Each CDR3 is given with its conserved first and last residue. The order of the fields is clone size, V gene, D gene, J gene, CDR3 DNA, CDR3 protein. D genes are given only for firm matches. Only part of the rows carry a size: once, few, many, or a class if the clone is expanded.

-,TRBV28,-,TRBJ1-1,TGTGCCAGCGAACTTAGGGGACTACTAGGGACTGAAGCTTTCTTT,CASELRGLLGTEAFF
few,TRBV28,-,TRBJ2-7,TGTGCCAGCAGTTTTACAGGGAACGAGCAGTACTTC,CASSFTGNEQYF
-,TRBV27,-,TRBJ1-6,TGTGCCAGCAGTAAGACAGCCGTTTATTCACCCCTCCACTTT,CASSKTAVYSPLHF
few,TRBV5-1,TRBD2,TRBJ2-3,TGCGCCAGCAGCTTGGATACTAGGCGGGGGATCCTAAGCACAGATACGCAGTATTTT,CASSLDTRRGILSTDTQYF
-,TRBV6-5,-,TRBJ1-3,TGTGCCAGCAGCACGCTACAGGGTGCTGGAAACACCATATATTTT,CASSTLQGAGNTIYF
few,TRBV30,TRBD2,TRBJ2-7,TGTGCCTGGGGGCTAGCGGGAGGTTTTACGGACGAGCAGTACTTC,CAWGLAGGFTDEQYF
-,TRBV30,-,TRBJ2-2,TGTGCCTGGAGTCCGGGGGTGACCGGGGAGCTGTTTTTT,CAWSPGVTGELFF
many,TRBV7-9,TRBD1,TRBJ2-7,TGTGCCAGCAGCTCTGGACAGGGCTGGGGAGAGCAGTACTTC,CASSSGQGWGEQYF
-,TRBV12-3/TRBV12-4,-,TRBJ2-5,TGTGCCAGCATGGGGAAGTATGAAGAGACCCAGTACTTC,CASMGKYEETQYF
few,TRBV29-1,-,TRBJ1-3,TGCAGCGTTGGAAGGAGAACTGGAAACACCATATATTTT,CSVGRRTGNTIYF
many,TRBV5-1,-,TRBJ1-1,TGCGCCAGCAGCTTGGGGGGCACTAACACTGAAGCTTTCTTT,CASSLGGTNTEAFF
many,TRBV27,-,TRBJ2-3,TGTGCCAGCAGTCCCGGGTACACAGATACGCAGTATTTT,CASSPGYTDTQYF
many,TRBV28,TRBD1,TRBJ1-5,TGTGCCAGCAGTTTATCGCAGGGGGCGGTCAATCAGCCCCAGCATTTT,CASSLSQGAVNQPQHF
few,TRBV7-2,TRBD2,TRBJ2-1,TGTGCCAGCAGCTACCAGCGGGAGGGCCCCTACAATGAGCAGTTCTTC,CASSYQREGPYNEQFF
many,TRBV5-5,-,TRBJ1-2,TGTGCCAGCAGCGCGGCGTTTTCCGGAGAGTACACCGGCTACACCTTC,CASSAAFSGEYTGYTF
many,TRBV5-1,-,TRBJ1-2,TGCGCCAGCAGCTTGGTGGACGGATTCACTGTCGGCTACACCTTC,CASSLVDGFTVGYTF
many,TRBV7-8,-,TRBJ1-4,TGTGCCAGCAGCTTAAATAACGAAAAACTGTTTTTT,CASSLNNEKLFF
many,TRBV29-1,-,TRBJ1-1,TGCAGCGTGGGGGGGGGAGCCACTGAAGCTTTCTTT,CSVGGGATEAFF
many,TRBV7-2,-,TRBJ2-3,TGTGCCAGCAGGTTAGACCGTATGGATACGCAGTATTTT,CASRLDRMDTQYF
many,TRBV27,TRBD1,TRBJ1-2,TGTGCCAGCAGTCCGGGACAGGGCGGCTATGGCTACACCTTC,CASSPGQGGYGYTF
many,TRBV6-5,TRBD1,TRBJ1-1,TGTGCCACCTGGACAGGGGGTAAGAAAGGGGCTTTCTTT,CATWTGGKKGAFF
many,TRBV18,-,TRBJ2-3,TGTGCCAGCTCACCACCGGTCAGGGTAGATACGCAGTATTTT,CASSPPVRVDTQYF
many,TRBV6-1,-,TRBJ1-5,TGTGCCAGCAGTGTACCCGGGCAAACCCAGCAGCCCCAGCATTTT,CASSVPGQTQQPQHF
many,TRBV18,-,TRBJ1-1,TGTGCCAGCTCACCACGTTACCGGGAGGTGGCTTTCTTT,CASSPRYREVAFF
-,TRBV5-6,-,TRBJ1-1,TGTGCCAGCAGCAGCAGGGTTCGGGCTGAAGCTTTCTTT,CASSSRVRAEAFF
many,TRBV29-1,TRBD2,TRBJ2-7,TGCAGCGTTGAAGATCGCGGGGGCGAGCAGTACTTC,CSVEDRGGEQYF
many,TRBV2,-,TRBJ2-2,TGTGCCAGCAGTGATATTAGCTTTAGCACCGGGGAGCTGTTTTTT,CASSDISFSTGELFF
few,TRBV6-5,TRBD1,TRBJ1-2,TGTGCCAGCAGTTACTCGAGTCGACAGGGCCCCTATGGCTACACCTTC,CASSYSSRQGPYGYTF
-,TRBV29-1,-,TRBJ2-5,TGCAGCGCCATTTCCGGCGGATCGCCGGAGACCCAGTACTTC,CSAISGGSPETQYF
-,TRBV7-9,-,TRBJ1-2,TGTGCCAGCAGCTTCCCAGGGGCCTCTTCCTATGGCTACACCTTC,CASSFPGASSYGYTF
many,TRBV2,-,TRBJ1-4,TGTGCCAGCAGAGTCGGAGTCCGCGAAAAACTGTTTTTT,CASRVGVREKLFF
-,TRBV10-3,-,TRBJ2-1,TGTGCCATCAGTGAGCAACCGGGGTACAATGAGCAGTTCTTC,CAISEQPGYNEQFF
-,TRBV23-1,-,TRBJ1-2,TGCGCCAGCAGTCGACAGCCTTGGAGGCTTTGCACTAACTATGGCTACACCTTC,CASSRQPWRLCTNYGYTF
many,TRBV12-3/TRBV12-4,-,TRBJ2-2,TGTGCCAGCAGTTTCGGGCAGCCGAAGACCGGGGAGCTGTTTTTT,CASSFGQPKTGELFF
many,TRBV20-1,-,TRBJ1-1,TGCAGTGCTAGAGTCAGGGTGGGGAACACTGAAGCTTTCTTT,CSARVRVGNTEAFF
-,TRBV18,TRBD1,TRBJ2-1,TGTGCCAGCTCACCTGGGACAGGGTTTGAGCAGTTCTTC,CASSPGTGFEQFF
many,TRBV12-3/TRBV12-4,TRBD1,TRBJ1-5,TGTGCCAGCAGAAATTGGGCGACAGGGGGGGGCAATCAGCCCCAGCATTTT,CASRNWATGGGNQPQHF
few,TRBV5-1,-,TRBJ1-1,TGCGCCAGCAGCCCCTCCCCTTCACAGAACACTGAAGCTTTCTTT,CASSPSPSQNTEAFF
many,TRBV9,-,TRBJ1-1,TGTGCCAGCAGCGTAGGGGACGGCCGAGAGGGCACTGAAGCTTTCTTT,CASSVGDGREGTEAFF
few,TRBV27,-,TRBJ1-6,TGTGCCAGCAGTTTTATTAACGCCTTCAGCCCTTCACCCCTCCACTTT,CASSFINAFSPSPLHF
many,TRBV28,TRBD2,TRBJ2-3,TGTGCCAGCAGTAAAGGACTAGCGGGAAGAGATACGCAGTATTTT,CASSKGLAGRDTQYF
few,TRBV5-1,TRBD1,TRBJ2-1,TGCGCCAGCAGCCCCGGGACAGGAACCTACAATGAGCAGTTCTTC,CASSPGTGTYNEQFF